These T cell receptor beta chains were read from a single sample in a study of regulatory T cells in long-lasting Graves disease. From the multiplex PCR reads, TCRdb called clonotypes with MiXCR, one entry per CDR3 protein. The sample contains fewer than 650,000 distinct CDR3 sequences, roughly 15% of which appear only once. These same records also appear under a second study, on T cells in Graves' hyperthyroidism and ophthalmopathy.

This material consisted of peripheral blood mononuclear cells (PBMCs), taken at new diagnosis, from a patient treated with antithyroid drugs. The origin of the receptors is a woman under 40 with Graves disease. Both conserved end residues are trimmed from each CDR3.

cdr3_aa cdr3_length v_call
ASSYSGTKAYEQY 13 TRBV6-5
ASTIGGGDNEQF 12 TRBV27
ASSEYSAGGEREQF 14 TRBV25-1
ASSADRRNTEAF 12 TRBV2
ASSEGQGFTEAF 12 TRBV27
ASSLGGDQY 9 TRBV27
ASSQMTEAF 9 TRBV28
SVGASTETQY 10 TRBV29-1
ASSLRLTGGWFRGEQF 16 TRBV10-3
ASSYRQANSPLH 12 TRBV5-6
SARDDEQF 8 TRBV20-1
ASSSQGRELSGNTIY 15 TRBV11-2
ASRSGGAGNTEAF 13 TRBV6-1
ASSPQTGGLEQY 12 TRBV27
SVEDLGDYEQY 11 TRBV29-1
ASSVGKVNEQY 11 TRBV15
SATGQENSPLH 11 TRBV20-1
ASSLSHAFGYT 11 TRBV12-3/TRBV12-4
ASSRIGGDTEAF 12 TRBV3-1
ASLGQGTYNEQF 12 TRBV12-3/TRBV12-4
ASSLDRTGTPDTQY 14 TRBV5-1
ASSQARGGTEAF 12 TRBV4-1
ASSSLAGAGSYT 12 TRBV7-2
ASSLFSQGRQAETQY 15 TRBV28
ASSLVSPGFNEKLF 14 TRBV11-2